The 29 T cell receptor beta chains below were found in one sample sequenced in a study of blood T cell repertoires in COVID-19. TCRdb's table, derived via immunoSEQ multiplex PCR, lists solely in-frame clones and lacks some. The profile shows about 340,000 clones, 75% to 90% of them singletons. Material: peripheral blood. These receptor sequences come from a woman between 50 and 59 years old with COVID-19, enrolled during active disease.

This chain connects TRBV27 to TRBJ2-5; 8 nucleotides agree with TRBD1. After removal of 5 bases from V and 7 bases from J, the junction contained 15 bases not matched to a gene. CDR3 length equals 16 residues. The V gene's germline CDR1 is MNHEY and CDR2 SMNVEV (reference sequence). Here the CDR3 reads CASSPVADRARRTQYF. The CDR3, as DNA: TGTGCCAGCAGTCCAGTCGCGGACAGGGCCAGGAGGACCCAGTACTTC.

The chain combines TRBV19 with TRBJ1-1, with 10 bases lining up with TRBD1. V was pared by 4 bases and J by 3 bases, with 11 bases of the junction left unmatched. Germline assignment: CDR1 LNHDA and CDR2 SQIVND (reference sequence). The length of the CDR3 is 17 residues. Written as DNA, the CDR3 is TGTGCCAGTAGTACCCGGAGGGACAGGGGAAGGGACACTGAAGCTTTCTTT. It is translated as CASSTRRDRGRDTEAFF.

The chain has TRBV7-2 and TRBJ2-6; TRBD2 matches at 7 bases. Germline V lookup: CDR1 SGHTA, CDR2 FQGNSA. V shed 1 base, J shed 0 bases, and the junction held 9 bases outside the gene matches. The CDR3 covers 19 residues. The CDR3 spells CASSLVMVREPSGANVLTF. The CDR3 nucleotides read TGTGCCAGCAGCTTAGTCATGGTGCGGGAGCCCTCTGGGGCCAACGTCCTGACTTTC.

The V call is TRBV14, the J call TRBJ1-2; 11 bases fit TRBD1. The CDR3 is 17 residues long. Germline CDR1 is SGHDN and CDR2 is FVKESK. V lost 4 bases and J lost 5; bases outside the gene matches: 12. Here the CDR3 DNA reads TGTGCCAGCAGCCCGACCGGGACAGGGGGGTATTCATATGGCTACACCTTC. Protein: CASSPTGTGGYSYGYTF. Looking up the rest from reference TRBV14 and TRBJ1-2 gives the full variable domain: EAGVTQFPSHSVIEKGQTVTLRCDPISGHDNLYWYRRVMGKEIKFLLHFVKESKQDESGMPNNRFLAERTGGTYSTLKVQPAELEDSGVYFCASSPTGTGGYSYGYTFGSGTRLTVV.

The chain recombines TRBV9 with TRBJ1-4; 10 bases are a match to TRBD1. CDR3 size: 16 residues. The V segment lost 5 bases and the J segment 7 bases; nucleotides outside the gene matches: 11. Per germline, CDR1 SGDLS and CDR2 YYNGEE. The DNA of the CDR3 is TGTGCCAGCAGTTATTTAGGACAGGGGGGAGGTGAAAAACTGTTTTTT. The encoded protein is CASSYLGQGGGEKLFF.

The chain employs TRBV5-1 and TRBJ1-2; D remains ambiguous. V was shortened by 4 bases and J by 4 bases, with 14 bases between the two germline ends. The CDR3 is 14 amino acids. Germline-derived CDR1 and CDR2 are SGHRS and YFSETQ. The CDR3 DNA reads TGCGCCAGCAGCATTGGTGAGGGTATCTATGGCTACACCTTC. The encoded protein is CASSIGEGIYGYTF.

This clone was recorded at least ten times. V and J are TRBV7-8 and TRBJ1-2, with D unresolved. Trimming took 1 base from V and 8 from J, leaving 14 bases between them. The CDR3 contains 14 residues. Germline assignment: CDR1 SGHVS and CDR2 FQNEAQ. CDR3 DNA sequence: TGTGCCAGCAGCTTAGTTCGATCCGGAGGAGGCTACACCTTC. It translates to CASSLVRSGGGYTF.

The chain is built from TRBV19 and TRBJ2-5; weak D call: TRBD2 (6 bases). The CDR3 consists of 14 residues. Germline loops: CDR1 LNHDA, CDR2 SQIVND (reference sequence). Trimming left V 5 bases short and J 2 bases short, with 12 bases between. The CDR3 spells CASSDPGRQETQYF. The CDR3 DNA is TGTGCCAGTAGTGATCCAGGGAGGCAAGAGACCCAGTACTTC.

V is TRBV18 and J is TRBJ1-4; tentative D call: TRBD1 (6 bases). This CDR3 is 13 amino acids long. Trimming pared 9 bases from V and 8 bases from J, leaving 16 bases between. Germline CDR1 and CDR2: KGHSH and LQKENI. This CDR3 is CASSDRPREKLFF. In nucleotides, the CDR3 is TGTGCCAGTTCGGACAGACCTAGGGAAAAACTGTTTTTT.

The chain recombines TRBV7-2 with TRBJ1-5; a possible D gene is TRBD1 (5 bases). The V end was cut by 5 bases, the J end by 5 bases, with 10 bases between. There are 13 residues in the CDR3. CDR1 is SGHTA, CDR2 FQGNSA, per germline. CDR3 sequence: CASSPWGDQPQHF. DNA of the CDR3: TGTGCCAGCAGCCCCTGGGGGGATCAGCCCCAGCATTTT.

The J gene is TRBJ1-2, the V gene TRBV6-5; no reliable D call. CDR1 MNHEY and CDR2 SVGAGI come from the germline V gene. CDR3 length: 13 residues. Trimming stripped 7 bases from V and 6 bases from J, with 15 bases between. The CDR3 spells CASTTERLDGYTF. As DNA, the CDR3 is TGTGCCAGCACTACTGAAAGACTCGATGGCTACACCTTC.

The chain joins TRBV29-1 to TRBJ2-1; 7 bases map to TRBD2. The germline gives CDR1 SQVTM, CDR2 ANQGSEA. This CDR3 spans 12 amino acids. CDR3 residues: CTGWAGVSEQFF. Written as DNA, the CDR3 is TGCACCGGGTGGGCGGGAGTGAGTGAGCAGTTCTTC.

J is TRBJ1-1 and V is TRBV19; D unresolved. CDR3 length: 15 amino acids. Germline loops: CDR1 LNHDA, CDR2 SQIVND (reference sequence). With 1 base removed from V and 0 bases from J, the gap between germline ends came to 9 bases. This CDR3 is CASSIGGALNTEAFF. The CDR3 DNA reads TGTGCCAGTAGTATAGGAGGAGCTTTGAACACTGAAGCTTTCTTT.

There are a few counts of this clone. The chain's CDR3 is CASSRGTGGGLNTEAFF. DNA of the CDR3: TGTGCCAGCAGCCGCGGAACTGGCGGGGGTCTGAACACTGAAGCTTTCTTT. The chain couples TRBV5-4 to TRBJ1-1; weak D call: TRBD1 (5 bases). Germline assignment: CDR1 SGHNT and CDR2 YYREEE (reference sequence). The CDR3 spans 17 residues. Trimming left V 4 bases short and J 0 bases short, with 19 bases between.

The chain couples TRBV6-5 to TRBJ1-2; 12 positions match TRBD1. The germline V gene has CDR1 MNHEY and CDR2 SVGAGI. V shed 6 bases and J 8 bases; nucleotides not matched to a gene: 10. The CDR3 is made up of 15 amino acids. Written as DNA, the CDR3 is TGTGCCAGCAGGGCACCGGGACAGGGGGCGCGGGGCTACACCTTC. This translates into CASRAPGQGARGYTF.

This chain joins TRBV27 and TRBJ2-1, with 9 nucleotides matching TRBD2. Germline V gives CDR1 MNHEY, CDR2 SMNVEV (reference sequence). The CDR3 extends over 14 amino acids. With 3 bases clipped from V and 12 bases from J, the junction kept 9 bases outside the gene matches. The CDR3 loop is CASSFSGSAALQFF. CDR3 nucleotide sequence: TGTGCCAGCAGTTTTAGCGGGAGTGCAGCGTTGCAGTTCTTC.

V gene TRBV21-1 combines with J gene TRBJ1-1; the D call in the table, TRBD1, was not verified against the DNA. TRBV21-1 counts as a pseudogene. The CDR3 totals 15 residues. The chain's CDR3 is CASSPRRGRRTEAFF. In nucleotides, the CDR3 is TGTGCCAGCAGTCCCCGAAGGGGCCGGCGAACTGAAGCTTTCTTT.

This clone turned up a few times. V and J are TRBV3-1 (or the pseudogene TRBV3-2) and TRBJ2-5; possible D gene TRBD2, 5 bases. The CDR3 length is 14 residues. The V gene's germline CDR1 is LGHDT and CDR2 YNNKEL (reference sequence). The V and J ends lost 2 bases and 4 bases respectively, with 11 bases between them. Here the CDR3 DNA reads TGTGCCAGCAGCCAATTTCGGGGTTCAGAGACCCAGTACTTC. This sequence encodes CASSQFRGSETQYF.

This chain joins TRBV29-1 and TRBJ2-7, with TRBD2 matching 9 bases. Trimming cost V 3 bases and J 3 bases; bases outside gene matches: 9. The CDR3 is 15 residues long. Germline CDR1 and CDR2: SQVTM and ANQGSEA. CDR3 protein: CSVDWRGSGSYEQYF. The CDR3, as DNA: TGCAGCGTTGATTGGCGCGGTAGCGGGAGCTACGAGCAGTACTTC.

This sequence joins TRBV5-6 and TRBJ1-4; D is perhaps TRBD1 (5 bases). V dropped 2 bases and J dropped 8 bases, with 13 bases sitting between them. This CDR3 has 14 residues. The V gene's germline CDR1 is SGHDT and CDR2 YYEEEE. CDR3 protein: CASSLGEGTEKLFF. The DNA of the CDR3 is TGTGCCAGCAGCTTAGGGGAAGGAACCGAAAAACTGTTTTTT.

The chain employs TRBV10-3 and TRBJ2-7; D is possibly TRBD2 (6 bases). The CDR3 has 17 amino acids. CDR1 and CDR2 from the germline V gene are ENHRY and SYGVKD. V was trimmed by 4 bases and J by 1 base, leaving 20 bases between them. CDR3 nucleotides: TGTGCCATCAGTGGGTCAGGTGGGGGGATTACGTCCTACGAGCAGTACTTC. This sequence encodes CAISGSGGGITSYEQYF.

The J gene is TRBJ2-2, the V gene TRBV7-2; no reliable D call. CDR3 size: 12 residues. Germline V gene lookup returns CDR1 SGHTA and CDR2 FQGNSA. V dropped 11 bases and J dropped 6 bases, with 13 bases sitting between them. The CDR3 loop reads CASRPGPGELFF. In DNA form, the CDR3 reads TGTGCCTCCAGGCCCGGTCCCGGGGAGCTGTTTTTT. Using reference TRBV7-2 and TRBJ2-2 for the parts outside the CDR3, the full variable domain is GAGVSQSPSNKVTEKGKDVELRCDPISGHTALYWYRQSLGQGLEFLIYFQGNSAPDKSGLPSDRFSAERTGGSVSTLTIQRTQQEDSAVYLCASRPGPGELFFGEGSRLTVL.

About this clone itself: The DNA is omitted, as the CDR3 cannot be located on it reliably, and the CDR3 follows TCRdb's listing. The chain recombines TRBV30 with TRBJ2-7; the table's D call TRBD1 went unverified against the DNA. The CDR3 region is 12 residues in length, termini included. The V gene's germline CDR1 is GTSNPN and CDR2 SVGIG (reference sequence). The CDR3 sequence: CAWSVGTGNNYF.

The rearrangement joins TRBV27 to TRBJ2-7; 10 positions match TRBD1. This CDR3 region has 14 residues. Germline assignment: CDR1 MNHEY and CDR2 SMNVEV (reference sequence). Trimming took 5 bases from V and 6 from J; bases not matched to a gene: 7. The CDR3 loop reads CASSARDRGGEQYF. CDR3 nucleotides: TGTGCCAGCAGTGCGCGGGACAGGGGTGGCGAGCAGTACTTC.

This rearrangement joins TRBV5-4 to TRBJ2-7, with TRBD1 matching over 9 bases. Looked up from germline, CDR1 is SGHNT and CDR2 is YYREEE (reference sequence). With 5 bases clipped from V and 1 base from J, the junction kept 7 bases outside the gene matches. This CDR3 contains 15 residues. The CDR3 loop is CASSRGGTGSYEQYF. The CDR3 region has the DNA TGTGCCAGCAGTCGAGGCGGGACAGGGTCCTACGAGCAGTACTTC.

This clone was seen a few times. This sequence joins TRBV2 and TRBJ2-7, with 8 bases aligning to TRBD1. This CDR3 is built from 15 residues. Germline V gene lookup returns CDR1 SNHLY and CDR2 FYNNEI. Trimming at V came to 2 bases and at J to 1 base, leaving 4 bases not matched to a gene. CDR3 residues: CASSESRTGSYEQYF. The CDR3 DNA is TGTGCCAGCAGTGAATCGAGGACAGGGTCCTACGAGCAGTACTTC. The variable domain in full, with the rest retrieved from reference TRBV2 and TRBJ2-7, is EPEVTQTPSHQVTQMGQEVILRCVPISNHLYFYWYRQILGQKVEFLVSFYNNEISEKSEIFDDQFSVERPDGSNFTLKIRSTKLEDSAMYFCASSESRTGSYEQYFGPGTRLTVT.

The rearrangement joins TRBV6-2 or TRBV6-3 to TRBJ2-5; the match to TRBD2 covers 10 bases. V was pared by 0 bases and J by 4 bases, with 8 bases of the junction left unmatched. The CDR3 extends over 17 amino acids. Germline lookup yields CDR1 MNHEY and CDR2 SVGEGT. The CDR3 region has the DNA TGTGCCAGCAGTTACTCGAGGCCCTTAGCGGGAGGAGAGACCCAGTACTTC. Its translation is CASSYSRPLAGGETQYF.

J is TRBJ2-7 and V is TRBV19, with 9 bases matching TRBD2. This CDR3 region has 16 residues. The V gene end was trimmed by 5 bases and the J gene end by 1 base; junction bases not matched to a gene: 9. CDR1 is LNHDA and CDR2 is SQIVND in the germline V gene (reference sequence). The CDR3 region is CASSPRTSVLSYEQYF. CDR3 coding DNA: TGTGCCAGTAGTCCTCGGACTAGCGTACTGTCCTACGAGCAGTACTTC. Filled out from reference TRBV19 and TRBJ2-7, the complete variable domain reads DGGITQSPKYLFRKEGQNVTLSCEQNLNHDAMYWYRQDPGQGLRLIYYSQIVNDFQKGDIAEGYSVSREKKESFPLTVTSAQKNPTAFYLCASSPRTSVLSYEQYFGPGTRLTVT.

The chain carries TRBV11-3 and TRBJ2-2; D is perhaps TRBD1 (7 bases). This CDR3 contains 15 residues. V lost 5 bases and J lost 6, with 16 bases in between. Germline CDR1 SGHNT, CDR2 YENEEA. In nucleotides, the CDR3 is TGTGCCAGCAGCGCACAGGGGAGGATTGCCGGGGAGCTGTTTTTT. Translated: CASSAQGRIAGELFF.